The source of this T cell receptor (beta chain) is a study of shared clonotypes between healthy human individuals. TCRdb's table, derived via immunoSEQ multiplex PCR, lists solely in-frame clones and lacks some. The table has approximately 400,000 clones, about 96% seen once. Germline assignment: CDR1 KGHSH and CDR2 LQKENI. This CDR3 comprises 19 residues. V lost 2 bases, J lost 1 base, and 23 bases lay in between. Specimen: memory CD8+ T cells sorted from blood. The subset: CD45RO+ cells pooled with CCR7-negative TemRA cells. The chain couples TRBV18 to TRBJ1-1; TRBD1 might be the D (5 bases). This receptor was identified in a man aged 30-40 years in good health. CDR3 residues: CASSPYPGQGHSWNTEAFF. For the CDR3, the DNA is TGTGCCAGCTCACCATACCCCGGTCAGGGCCACAGCTGGAACACTGAAGCTTTCTTT.